The next 11 T cell receptor beta chains were all read from a single sample in a study of CD8 T cells in Susac syndrome (dated by TCRdb to the late 2010s). The library was obtained by the immunoSEQ multiplex PCR assay. RNA was extracted with the RNeasy kit and about 0.5 to 1 ug was reverse transcribed using random hexamers. TCRdb cleaned the public reads at Q25 with fastp, built clones with MiXCR and kept in-frame beta chains. Each entry is one CDR3 protein sequence, shown with its most common DNA and genes. In this sample the table shows 150,000 to 200,000 distinct CDR3 sequences, around 95% of which occur a single time. Of the sample, approximately 0.1% is held by the ten largest clones. The specimen was CD4+ T cells from PBMCs. The receptor source for this set is a human donor with Susac syndrome.

V gene TRBV19 combines with J gene TRBJ1-2; D remains ambiguous. Trimming removed 3 bases at V and 6 bases at J, with 17 bases between. The CDR3 runs 15 residues. Looked up from germline, CDR1 is LNHDA and CDR2 is SQIVND (reference sequence). The chain's CDR3 is CASSIKGQGSHGYTF. The CDR3, as DNA: TGTGCCAGTAGTATTAAGGGCCAAGGGAGTCATGGCTACACCTTC.

The chain recombines TRBV12-3 or TRBV12-4 with TRBJ1-1; D is uncertain. The CDR3 consists of 12 residues. The V end lost 6 bases, the J end lost 1 base, and 6 bases lay between the germline ends. CDR3 in DNA: TGTGCCAGCAGCTTTGGGAACACTGAAGCTTTCTTT. It specifies CASSFGNTEAFF.

The chain employs TRBV15 and TRBJ1-3, with TRBD1 matching over 7 bases. The J segment lost 4 bases and the V segment lost 5 bases, leaving 8 bases of the junction unmatched. From germline, CDR1 is LNHNV and CDR2 YYDKDF (reference sequence). The CDR3 has 15 amino acids. The CDR3 sequence: CATSPRAGGGNTIYF. In nucleotides, the CDR3 is TGTGCCACCAGCCCCCGAGCAGGGGGAGGAAACACCATATATTTT.

The chain recombines TRBV12-3 or TRBV12-4 with TRBJ2-7, with TRBD2 matching over 9 bases. The V segment lost 5 bases and the J segment 0 bases; nucleotides outside the gene matches: 8. CDR3 length equals 16 residues. The CDR3 DNA follows: TGTGCCAGCAGTCCCCCGAGCGGGGGGATCTCCTACGAGCAGTACTTC. This gives the protein CASSPPSGGISYEQYF.

The chain couples TRBV6-2 or TRBV6-3 to TRBJ1-1; a weak D match, TRBD1 (5 bases). Germline values: CDR1 MNHEY, CDR2 SVGEGT. V was cut by 4 bases and J by 1 base, with 13 bases left in between. The CDR3 is 15 amino acids. The CDR3 coding sequence is TGTGCCAGCAGTTCTACGGGACGGTCGAACACTGAAGCTTTCTTT. Its protein is CASSSTGRSNTEAFF.

This sequence joins TRBV12-3 or TRBV12-4 and TRBJ2-7; no clear D gene. The CDR3 consists of 17 residues. V lost 2 bases, J lost 2 bases, and 19 bases lay in between. Written as DNA, the CDR3 is TGTGCCAGCAGTTTATGGTCTGTGAGCGACTCAGCCTACGAGCAGTACTTC. Translation: CASSLWSVSDSAYEQYF.

The chain is built from TRBV3-1 and TRBJ1-5; D call uncertain. From germline, CDR1 is LGHDT and CDR2 YNNKEL (reference sequence). The V end lost 0 bases, the J end lost 6 bases, and 12 bases lay between the germline ends. The CDR3 consists of 15 residues. CDR3 sequence: CASSQDQQFRQPQHF. In nucleotides, the CDR3 is TGTGCCAGCAGCCAAGATCAGCAATTTCGTCAGCCCCAGCATTTT.

This sequence joins TRBV11-2 and TRBJ2-2; D unresolved. The CDR3 sequence is 13 residues long. V was trimmed by 3 bases and J by 6 bases, leaving 8 bases between them. The germline V gene has CDR1 SGHAT and CDR2 FQNNGV. The CDR3 sequence: CASSFLSAGELFF. The CDR3 coding sequence is TGTGCCAGCAGCTTTCTATCGGCCGGGGAGCTGTTTTTT.

The rearrangement uses TRBV30 and TRBJ2-6; D is unclear. V gave up 4 bases and J gave up 2 bases, with 9 bases separating them. Germline CDR1 reads GTSNPN; CDR2 reads SVGIG (reference sequence). The CDR3 runs to 14 residues. The chain's CDR3 is CAWTEPAGANVLTF. DNA for the CDR3: TGTGCCTGGACTGAGCCGGCTGGGGCCAACGTCCTGACTTTC.

The V gene is TRBV3-1, the J gene TRBJ1-1; no definite D call. The CDR3 runs 14 residues. Germline-derived CDR1 and CDR2 are LGHDT and YNNKEL (reference sequence). V was trimmed by 1 base and J by 0 bases, leaving 6 bases between them. The CDR3 DNA follows: TGTGCCAGCAGCCAAGGTCAGCTGAACACTGAAGCTTTCTTT. Translation: CASSQGQLNTEAFF.

The V and J genes are TRBV4-1 and TRBJ1-5; 10 bases match TRBD1. The germline gives CDR1 MGHRA, CDR2 YSYEKL. With 4 bases clipped from V and 3 bases from J, the junction kept 6 bases outside the gene matches. The CDR3 extends over 16 amino acids. The CDR3 nucleotides read TGCGCCAGCAGCCGCTTGACAGGGGGCCTCAATCAGCCCCAGCATTTT. Amino acids: CASSRLTGGLNQPQHF.